This T cell receptor beta chain emerged from a study of shared clonotypes between healthy human individuals. Findings of the study overall: Sampling covered blood only; tissue repertoires likely differ. Incomplete sequencing of sorted subsets was indicated by rarefaction despite large depth.

The method was immunoSEQ multiplex PCR; TCRdb's version includes in-frame clones alone and lacks a portion of them. The profile shows millions of clones, around 90% of them singletons. To note about this clone: Its target is not known. This same CDR3 is encoded by further DNA sequences in the sample.

Material: naive CD4+ T cells sorted from blood. The subset denotes: CD45RA+ positively selected. This receptor was identified in a young man in good health.

This CDR3 reads CASSLVPGQGYEQYF. The CDR3 DNA reads as TGCGCCAGCAGCTTGGTTCCGGGACAGGGCTACGAGCAGTACTTC. J is TRBJ2-7 and V is TRBV5-1, with 9 positions matching TRBD1. The CDR3 runs to 15 residues. The V gene's germline CDR1 is SGHRS and CDR2 YFSETQ. V gave up 0 bases and J gave up 3 bases; unmatched junction bases: 4. The full variable domain, with the rest looked up from reference TRBV5-1 and TRBJ2-7, is KAGVTQTPRYLIKTRGQQVTLSCSPISGHRSVSWYQQTPGQGLQFLFEYFSETQRNKGNFPGRFSGRQFSNSRSEMNVSTLELGDSALYLCASSLVPGQGYEQYFGPGTRLTVT.